This TCR beta chain was captured in a study of T cell clonotyping in hematopoietic cell transplantation. On the study more broadly: Cytoreduction preceded collection of pretransplant recipient samples. Findings of the study overall: Recipient TCR diversity dropped after transplant; expanded clonotypes rose from day 30 to 180. At the given depth, recipient repertoires were over 97% de novo clonotypes. Broader posttransplant TCR repertoire diversity was predicted by graft donor and pretransplant recipient Inverse Simpson Index values.

Notes on this clone: The antigen is not known.

Germline V gives CDR1 SQVTM, CDR2 ANQGSEA. The CDR3 totals 12 residues. Trimming removed 4 bases at V and 2 bases at J, with 9 bases between. The table came from immunoSEQ multiplex PCR; TCRdb's copy has only in-frame clones and leaves some out. The profile shows around 10,000 clones, roughly 90% of them singletons. Specified time point: recipient sample about 28 days before transplant, after cytoreduction. Sequences were derived from peripheral blood mononuclear cells, sampled before stem cell transplant. This sequence joins TRBV29-1 and TRBJ2-7, with D unresolved. This TCR derives from a woman aged 35 to 49 with acute myeloid leukemia. Some clones in this sample may be carry-over from other donors' samples. The CDR3 DNA reads as TGCAGCGTTGGAGACGATCCCTACGAGCAGTACTTC. Translated: CSVGDDPYEQYF.